This T cell receptor beta chain was recovered during a study of beta chain features in type 1 diabetes. The CDR3 sequence is 13 residues long. Germline values: CDR1 MNHNS, CDR2 SASEGT. V was cut by 4 bases and J by 3 bases, with 9 bases left in between. Findings of the study overall: Resolution of whether HLA type affects TCRB rearrangement was not achieved here. When Type 1 diabetes patients were examined, their TCRB CDR3s proved moderately but significantly shorter in all four CD4+ subsets.

Since all of the isolated RNA was reverse transcribed, expressed TCRB transcripts were what got sequenced. TCRdb's copy holds only in-frame clones and misses some; the assay was immunoSEQ multiplex PCR. The table lists nearly 700,000 clones, about an eighth of them singletons. As for this clone: What it binds is not known.

The chain carries TRBV6-1 and TRBJ1-1; no reliable D call. This TCR was recovered from a man younger than 35 with type 1 diabetes. The sample comprised naive CD4+ T cells from blood. Here the CDR3 DNA reads TGTGCCAGCAGTGGCACCCTGCACACTGAAGCTTTCTTT. This gives the protein CASSGTLHTEAFF.